This TCR beta chain appears in the sequencing data of a study of T cell responses to AZD1222 COVID-19 vaccine. In the study overall: Investigators merged groups given second doses at roughly 4 or roughly 12 weeks.

Sequenced by immunoSEQ multiplex PCR; TCRdb stores in-frame clones only, minus some. Among approximately 200,000 clones, 88% were seen once, and the ten largest hold about 8%. Trimming removed 0 bases from V and 3 bases from J; junction bases left unmatched: 1. This CDR3 has 15 residues. Germline V gene sequence: CDR1 SNHLY, CDR2 FYNNEI. On this clone itself: Its antigen remains unknown.

Study findings and constraints: Among those given AZD1222, only five or six were seropositive at baseline. Vaccine-associated CD4 TCRs ranged over spike, dominating at 160-218 and 743-854. Scientists sampled the repertoires only once the peak T cell response had passed.

The sequencing used peripheral blood, collected on day 0 of AZD1222 vaccination. The J gene is TRBJ1-3, the V gene TRBV2; 8 bases line up with TRBD1. This clonotype was sampled from an adult in good health. The CDR3, as DNA: TGTGCCAGCAGTGAAGCCGGGACAGGTGGAAACACCATATATTTT. It is translated as CASSEAGTGGNTIYF. The full variable domain, completed using reference TRBV2 and TRBJ1-3, is EPEVTQTPSHQVTQMGQEVILRCVPISNHLYFYWYRQILGQKVEFLVSFYNNEISEKSEIFDDQFSVERPDGSNFTLKIRSTKLEDSAMYFCASSEAGTGGNTIYFGEGSWLTVV.